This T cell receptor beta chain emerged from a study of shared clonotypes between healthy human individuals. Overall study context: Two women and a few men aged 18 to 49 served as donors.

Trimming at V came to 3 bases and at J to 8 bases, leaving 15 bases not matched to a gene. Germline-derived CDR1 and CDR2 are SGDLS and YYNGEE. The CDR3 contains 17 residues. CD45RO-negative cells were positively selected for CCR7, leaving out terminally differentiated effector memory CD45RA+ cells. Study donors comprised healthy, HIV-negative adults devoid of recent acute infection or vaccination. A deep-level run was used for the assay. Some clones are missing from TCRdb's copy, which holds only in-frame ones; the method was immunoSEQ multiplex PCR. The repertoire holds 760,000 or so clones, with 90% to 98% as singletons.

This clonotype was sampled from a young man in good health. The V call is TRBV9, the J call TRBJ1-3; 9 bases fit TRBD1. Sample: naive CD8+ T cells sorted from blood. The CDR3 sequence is CASSGRGSGTGRDTIYF. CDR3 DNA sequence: TGTGCCAGCAGCGGAAGGGGATCCGGGACAGGGCGGGACACCATATATTTT.